The 10 T cell receptor beta chains below were found in one sample sequenced in a study of shared clonotypes between healthy human individuals. TCRdb keeps only in-frame clones here, not all; method: immunoSEQ multiplex PCR. The repertoire holds over a million clones, with about 74% as singletons. The specimen sequenced was memory CD4+ T cells sorted from blood. As to subset: CD45RA-negative fraction. The receptor source for this set is a man aged 18 to 30 in good health.

The V call is TRBV5-4, the J call TRBJ1-1, with a tentative D call TRBD1 (6 bases). This CDR3 has 15 residues. V lost 4 bases to trimming and J lost 4 bases, with 17 bases between them. The V gene's germline CDR1 is SGHNT and CDR2 YYREEE (reference sequence). The DNA of the CDR3 is TGTGCCAGCAGCACAGGACAGCCGCGGAGCACTGAAGCTTTCTTT. Translating it yields CASSTGQPRSTEAFF.

Details on this clone: This sample includes further DNA sequences coding for the same CDR3. The J gene is TRBJ2-5, the V gene TRBV30, with D uncertain. Germline V gives CDR1 GTSNPN, CDR2 SVGIG (reference sequence). CDR3 length: 11 residues. The ends were cut back, 4 bases at V and 2 bases at J, with 5 bases in the middle. CDR3 coding DNA: TGTGCCTGGACGCGGCAAGAGACCCAGTACTTC. Amino acids: CAWTRQETQYF.

V gene TRBV30 combines with J gene TRBJ2-3; a weak D match, TRBD1 (7 bases). Germline lookup yields CDR1 GTSNPN and CDR2 SVGIG (reference sequence). V dropped 5 bases and J dropped 5 bases, with 17 bases sitting between them. CDR3 size: 14 residues. The CDR3 DNA sequence: TGTGCCTGGGCCCAGGGGGGAAAGGGAGATACGCAGTATTTT. Translation: CAWAQGGKGDTQYF. Variable domain in full (rest from reference TRBV30 and TRBJ2-3): SQTIHQWPATLVQPVGSPLSLECTVEGTSNPNLYWYRQAAGRGLQLLFYSVGIGQISSEVPQNLSASRPQDRQFILSSKKLLLSDSGFYLCAWAQGGKGDTQYFGPGTRLTVL.

The V call is TRBV6-1, the J call TRBJ1-1; D possibly corresponds to TRBD1 (6 bases). The CDR3 runs 14 residues. Germline V gene data show CDR1 as MNHNS and CDR2 as SASEGT. Trimming left V 3 bases short and J 6 bases short, with 14 bases between. CDR3 sequence: CASSDGPGAPEAFF. The CDR3 coding sequence is TGTGCCAGCAGTGACGGCCCGGGGGCTCCTGAAGCTTTCTTT.

This clone was observed once. Mismatch with germline at one junction end may stem from a read error. J is TRBJ1-6 and V is TRBV19; TRBD1 aligns across 8 bases. The CDR3 loop spans 14 amino acids. CDR1 and CDR2 from the germline V gene are LNHDA and SQIVND (reference sequence). In nucleotides, the CDR3 is TGTGCCAGTAATATAACAGGGGGTAATTCACCCCTCCACTTT. It translates to CASNITGGNSPLHF.

In its sample, this clone was seen once. The chain uses TRBV19 and TRBJ1-5; 9 bases are shared with TRBD1. Germline loops: CDR1 LNHDA, CDR2 SQIVND (reference sequence). The V and J ends lost 4 bases and 5 bases, in that order; junction bases with no gene match: 3. CDR3 length equals 14 residues. The CDR3 reads CASSTTGGHQPQHF. The DNA for the CDR3 is TGTGCCAGTAGTACAACAGGGGGCCATCAGCCCCAGCATTTT.

The J gene is TRBJ2-1, the V gene TRBV7-9, with D possibly matching TRBD2 (6 bases). In germline, CDR1 is SEHNR, CDR2 FQNEAQ (reference sequence). V shed 2 bases and J shed 2 bases, with 10 bases lying between them. The CDR3 length is 15 residues. For the CDR3, the DNA is TGTGCCAGCAGCTTAACTAGCCCCACCTACAATGAGCAGTTCTTC. Translating gives CASSLTSPTYNEQFF.

The chain has TRBV4-2 and TRBJ2-7, with D perhaps matching TRBD2 (5 bases). The CDR3 has 17 residues. The germline V gene has CDR1 LGHNA and CDR2 YNFKEQ. V dropped 0 bases and J dropped 3 bases, with 18 bases sitting between them. The CDR3 is CASSQEIGDKRDYEQYF. CDR3 DNA: TGTGCCAGCAGCCAAGAAATCGGCGATAAGAGGGACTACGAGCAGTACTTC.

This sequence joins TRBV11-2 and TRBJ1-1; TRBD1 matches 8 bases. This CDR3 has 14 residues. CDR1 and CDR2 from the germline V gene are SGHAT and FQNNGV. After removal of 3 bases from V and 5 bases from J, the junction contained 5 bases not matched to a gene. CDR3 in amino acids: CASSFQGARTEAFF. The CDR3 nucleotides are TGTGCCAGCAGCTTTCAGGGGGCGCGGACTGAAGCTTTCTTT. The complete variable domain, with remaining parts taken from reference TRBV11-2 and TRBJ1-1, reads EAGVAQSPRYKIIEKRQSVAFWCNPISGHATLYWYQQILGQGPKLLIQFQNNGVVDDSQLPKDRFSAERLKGVDSTLKIQPAKLEDSAVYLCASSFQGARTEAFFGQGTRLTVV.

The chain links TRBV5-6 to TRBJ1-1, with D possibly being TRBD1 (6 bases). Germline loops: CDR1 SGHDT, CDR2 YYEEEE. The CDR3 runs 15 residues. Deletions cut 4 bases from V and 1 base from J, with 14 bases between. CDR3 region: CASSANRVPNTEAFF. The CDR3 nucleotides are TGTGCCAGCAGCGCGAACAGGGTTCCGAACACTGAAGCTTTCTTT.